This T cell receptor (beta chain) came from a study of tumor-infiltrating lymphocytes in oesophageal squamous cell carcinoma. TCRdb called the PCR reads again in MiXCR, with one record for every CDR3 protein. The sample carries about 21,000 distinct CDR3 sequences, approximately 40% recorded once. In this sample, this clonotype turned up many times. The CDR3 spans 13 residues. Germline V gene lookup returns CDR1 SGDLS and CDR2 YYNGEE. V shed 0 bases and J shed 4 bases, with 6 bases lying between them. The rearrangement uses TRBV9 and TRBJ2-3; D is ambiguous. The origin of this receptor is a male donor with esophageal squamous cell carcinoma. Sequencing input: esophageal tumor tissue. As DNA, the CDR3 is TGTGCCAGCAGCGTAGGGGCTGCAGATACGCAGTATTTT. Translating it yields CASSVGAADTQYF.